This T cell receptor beta chain was found in a study of T cell repertoires in cytomegalovirus infection. Across the whole study: Indications of both CMV infection and matching HLA type were provided by public TCR beta signatures.

TCRdb reprocessed the reads with MiXCR, giving one entry per CDR3 protein. The sample consists of about 470,000 distinct CDR3 sequences, 40% to 50% of them appearing once. CDR3 length equals 13 residues. CDR1 is SGHVS, CDR2 FQNEAQ, per germline. V gave up 1 base and J gave up 10 bases, with 11 bases separating them. Whole-study findings and limits: The cumulative frequency of public TCR beta families identified carriers of CMV plus the relevant HLA. CMV-specific TCR beta clonotypes restricted by HLA-C dominated the ex vivo response.

As regards this clonotype: Its target is not known.

Specimen: cultured PBMCs, collected from culture after CMV antigen stimulation. The chain couples TRBV7-8 to TRBJ2-1; perhaps TRBD2 as D (5 bases). The sequence came from a human donor in good health (CMV status not recorded). Some clones in this sample may be carry-over from other donors' samples. CDR3 residues: CASSLELVAEQFF. Written as DNA, the CDR3 is TGTGCCAGCAGCTTAGAACTAGTAGCGGAGCAGTTCTTC.